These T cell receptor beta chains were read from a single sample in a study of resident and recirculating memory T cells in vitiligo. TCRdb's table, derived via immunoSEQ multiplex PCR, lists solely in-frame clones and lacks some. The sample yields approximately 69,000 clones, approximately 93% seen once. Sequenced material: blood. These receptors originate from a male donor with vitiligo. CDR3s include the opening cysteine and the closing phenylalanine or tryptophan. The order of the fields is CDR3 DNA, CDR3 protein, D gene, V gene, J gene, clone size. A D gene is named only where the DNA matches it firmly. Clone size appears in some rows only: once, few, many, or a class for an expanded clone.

TGCAGCGTTCGGACTCTCTCTGGGGCCAACGTCCTGACTTTC	CSVRTLSGANVLTF	NA	TRBV29-1	TRBJ2-6	NA
TGTGCCAGCAGCCAGGGGGCTACCGCTAATGAAAAACTGTTTTTT	CASSQGATANEKLFF	TRBD1	TRBV5-5	TRBJ1-4	NA
TGTGCCAGTAGTATAGTTGGGCAGGGATCCTACAATGAGCAGTTCTTC	CASSIVGQGSYNEQFF	NA	TRBV19	TRBJ2-1	NA
TGTGCCAGCCAAGACAGGGGAATTAATGAAAAACTGTTTTTT	CASQDRGINEKLFF	TRBD1	TRBV6-5	TRBJ1-4	once
TGCGCCAGCAGCCCGACACCCAGGGCCGAGCAGTACTTC	CASSPTPRAEQYF	NA	TRBV4-3	TRBJ2-7	NA
TGTGCCAGCAGCCTCGGGGGGAACTCCTACAATGAGCAGTTCTTC	CASSLGGNSYNEQFF	TRBD2	TRBV9	TRBJ2-1	NA
TGTGCCAGTAACTCTGGGGCCAACGTCCTGACTTTC	CASNSGANVLTF	NA	TRBV11-2	TRBJ2-6	NA
TGTGCCAGCAGTGAAGGGGCCGACACCGGGGAGCTGTTTTTT	CASSEGADTGELFF	NA	TRBV6-1	TRBJ2-2	NA
TGTGCCAGCAGGGCCACAGGGAACACTGAAGCTTTCTTT	CASRATGNTEAFF	NA	TRBV6-1	TRBJ1-1	NA
TGTGCCAGCAGACAGGGTAATTCACCCCTCCACTTT	CASRQGNSPLHF	NA	TRBV6-9	TRBJ1-6	few
TGTGCCAGCAGCGTCCTGACAGGGAGCACCGGGGAGCTGTTTTTT	CASSVLTGSTGELFF	TRBD1	TRBV9	TRBJ2-2	NA
TGCGCCAGCAGCCAAGAACGCCAGGGGGCAGAAACCGGGGAGCTGTTTTTT	CASSQERQGAETGELFF	TRBD1	TRBV4-3	TRBJ2-2	NA
TGTGCCAGCAGTCTCAGGGGGCCCTCTGGAAACACCATATATTTT	CASSLRGPSGNTIYF	TRBD1	TRBV27	TRBJ1-3	NA
TGTGCCAGCAGCGGGACAGGGTCGGGCTACACCTTC	CASSGTGSGYTF	TRBD1	TRBV9	TRBJ1-2	NA
TGTGCCAGCCGAGGGTTAGCCAAAAACATTCAGTACTTC	CASRGLAKNIQYF	NA	TRBV6-5	TRBJ2-4	NA
TGTGCCAGCAGCTTCGGACTAGCGGCAGATACGCAGTATTTT	CASSFGLAADTQYF	TRBD2	TRBV7-8	TRBJ2-3	NA
TGTGCCAGCAGCCAAGCGACAGGGGTCAGCTCACCCCTCCACTTT	CASSQATGVSSPLHF	TRBD1	TRBV14	TRBJ1-6	NA
TGTGCCAGCAGCTTAGGAGTCCCTCCCTACGAGCAGTACTTC	CASSLGVPPYEQYF	NA	TRBV7-9	TRBJ2-7	NA
TGTGCCAGTAGTAGATTAGCGGGGGCCTCCTACAATGAGCAGTTCTTC	CASSRLAGASYNEQFF	TRBD2	TRBV19	TRBJ2-1	NA
TGCAGCGTAGCCTCCACAGATGGCGGGTCACCCCTCCACTTT	CSVASTDGGSPLHF	NA	TRBV29-1	TRBJ1-6	NA
TGTGCCAGTAGTAAGAACGGGCGCCGGGACTTATACTCTGGAAACACCATATATTTT	CASSKNGRRDLYSGNTIYF	NA	TRBV19	TRBJ1-3	NA
TGTGCCAGCAAGGAGACAGGGGTCATTGATGAGCAGTTCTTC	CASKETGVIDEQFF	TRBD1	TRBV2	TRBJ2-1	NA
TGTGCCAGCAGTGAGAGGGCAGGGGGGCCTGAAAAACTGTTTTTT	CASSERAGGPEKLFF	TRBD1	TRBV25-1	TRBJ1-4	NA
TGTGCCAGCAGCTTCTTTGGGGGACAGGCCCCCACAGATACGCAGTATTTT	CASSFFGGQAPTDTQYF	TRBD1	TRBV5-6	TRBJ2-3	NA
TGTGCTAGTGGTTTGGTACTAGTAGCGGGGCGCAATGAGCAGTTCTTC	CASGLVLVAGRNEQFF	TRBD2	TRBV12-5	TRBJ2-1	NA
TGTGCCAGCAGCCCCGGGGGAACAGTGAACACTGAAGCTTTCTTT	CASSPGGTVNTEAFF	NA	TRBV9	TRBJ1-1	NA
TGTGCCAGCAGCTTAGACGGAGGGTGGACTGAAGCTTTCTTT	CASSLDGGWTEAFF	NA	TRBV9	TRBJ1-1	NA
TGTGCCAGCAGTCCGGGACAGGGAAATGGCTACACCTTC	CASSPGQGNGYTF	TRBD1	TRBV28	TRBJ1-2	once
TGTGCCAGCAGTTTTCGCCCAGGGACAACGGTGGGGGCTTTCTTT	CASSFRPGTTVGAFF	NA	TRBV28	TRBJ1-1	NA
TGCGCCAGCAGCCGGGGGACTAGCGGGGATACAGATACGCAGTATTTT	CASSRGTSGDTDTQYF	TRBD2	TRBV5-1	TRBJ2-3	NA
TGTGCCAGCAGCTCATCCCCGGCGGGGGTCCCCTCTGGGGCCAACGTCCTGACTTTC	CASSSSPAGVPSGANVLTF	TRBD2	TRBV7-3	TRBJ2-6	NA
TGTGCCAGCAGCTTAGCGGGGCAGGGGGCCTACGAGCAGTACTTC	CASSLAGQGAYEQYF	TRBD1	TRBV7-2	TRBJ2-7	NA
TGTGCCAGCAGCTTCCTCAGACAGGGAAGGACCGGGGAGCTGTTTTTT	CASSFLRQGRTGELFF	TRBD1	TRBV7-2	TRBJ2-2	NA